The source of this T cell receptor (beta chain) is a study of a mutant IDH1 vaccine in newly diagnosed glioma. There are 11 residues in the CDR3. The V end was cut by 4 bases, the J end by 4 bases, with 8 bases between. The V gene's germline CDR1 is GTSNPN and CDR2 SVGIG (reference sequence). By proportion, this clone is medium-sized (0.01 to 0.1%). Its target is unknown. Method: immunoSEQ multiplex PCR; TCRdb's copy keeps in-frame clones and lacks some. The data show approximately 84,000 clones, roughly four fifths seen once. Time point specified: week 47, end of study. Each vaccine dose was 300 ug of mutant IDH1 20-mer peptide, with topical imiquimod.

The sample consisted of PBMCs, taken from a glioma patient whose treatment included an IDH1 peptide vaccine. The chain links TRBV30 to TRBJ2-7, with D unclear. The TCR comes from a man aged 40-49 years with glioma. The CDR3 protein is CAWKQAYEQYF. CDR3 nucleotides: TGTGCCTGGAAACAAGCTTACGAGCAGTACTTC. Supplemented by reference TRBV30 and TRBJ2-7, the full variable domain reads SQTIHQWPATLVQPVGSPLSLECTVEGTSNPNLYWYRQAAGRGLQLLFYSVGIGQISSEVPQNLSASRPQDRQFILSSKKLLLSDSGFYLCAWKQAYEQYFGPGTRLTVT.